This TCR beta chain was captured in a study of cytomegalovirus exposure and HLA in healthy donors. Across the study: In a later analysis, it was reported that the 110 or so validation repertoires had been produced on the same platform as the roughly 700 repertoires belonging to the first cohort.

Trimming took 6 bases from V and 4 from J; bases not matched to a gene: 9. CDR1 MNHEY and CDR2 SMNVEV come from the germline V gene (reference sequence). The CDR3 runs 14 residues. The donors were members of the validation cohort comprising over a hundred subjects, separate from the roughly 640-subject first cohort. Libraries were prepared by immunoSEQ multiplex PCR; TCRdb keeps only in-frame clonotypes and omits some of them. The sample consists of over 200,000 clones, 70% to 90% of them appearing once. The source material was PBMCs. V is TRBV27 and J is TRBJ2-7, with 7 positions matching TRBD1. This clonotype originated in a woman aged 18-29 years in good health and CMV-seronegative. The CDR3 DNA reads as TGTGCCAGCAGCCACCCCGACAGGGTTTACGAGCAGTACTTC. As protein: CASSHPDRVYEQYF.